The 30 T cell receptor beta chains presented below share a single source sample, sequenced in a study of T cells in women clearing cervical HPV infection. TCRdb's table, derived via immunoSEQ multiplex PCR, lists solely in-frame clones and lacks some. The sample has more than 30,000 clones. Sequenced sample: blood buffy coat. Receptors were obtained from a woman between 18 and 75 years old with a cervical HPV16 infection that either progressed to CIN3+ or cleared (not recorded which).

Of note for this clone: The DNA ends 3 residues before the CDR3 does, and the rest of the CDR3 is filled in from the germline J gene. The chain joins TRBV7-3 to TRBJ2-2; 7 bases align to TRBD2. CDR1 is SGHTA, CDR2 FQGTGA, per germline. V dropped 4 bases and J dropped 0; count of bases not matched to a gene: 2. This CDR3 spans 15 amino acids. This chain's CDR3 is CASSSGLANTGELFF. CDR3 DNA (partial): TGTGCCAGCAGCTCCGGACTAGCGAACACCGGGGAG.

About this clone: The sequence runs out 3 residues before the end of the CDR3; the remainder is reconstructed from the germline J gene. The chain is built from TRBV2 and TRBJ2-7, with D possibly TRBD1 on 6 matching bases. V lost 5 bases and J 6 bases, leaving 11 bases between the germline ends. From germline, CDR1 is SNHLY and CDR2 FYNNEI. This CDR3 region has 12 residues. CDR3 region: CASSRIGGEQYF. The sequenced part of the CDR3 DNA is TGTGCCAGCAGTCGCATAGGGGGCGAG.

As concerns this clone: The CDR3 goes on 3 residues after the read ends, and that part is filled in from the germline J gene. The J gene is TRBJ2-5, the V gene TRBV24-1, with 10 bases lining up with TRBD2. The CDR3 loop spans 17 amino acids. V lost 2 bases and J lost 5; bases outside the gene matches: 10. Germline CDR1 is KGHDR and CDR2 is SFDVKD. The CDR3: CATSDSPLAGTMETQYF. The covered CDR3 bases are TGTGCCACCAGTGATTCACCACTAGCGGGAACTATGGAGACC.

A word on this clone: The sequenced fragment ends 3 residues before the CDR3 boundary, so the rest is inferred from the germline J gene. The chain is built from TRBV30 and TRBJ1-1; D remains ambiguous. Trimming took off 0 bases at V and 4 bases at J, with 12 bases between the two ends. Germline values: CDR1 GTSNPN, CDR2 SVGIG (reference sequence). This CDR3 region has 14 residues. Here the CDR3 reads CAWSVTVKGTEAFF. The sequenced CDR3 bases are TGTGCCTGGAGTGTAACGGTTAAGGGCACTGAA.

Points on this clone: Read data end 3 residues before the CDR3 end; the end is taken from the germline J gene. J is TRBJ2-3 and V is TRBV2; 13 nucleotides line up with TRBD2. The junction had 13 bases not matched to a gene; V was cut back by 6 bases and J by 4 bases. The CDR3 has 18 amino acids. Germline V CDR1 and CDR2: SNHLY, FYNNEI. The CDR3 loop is CASRDGLAGEGRADTQYF. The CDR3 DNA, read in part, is TGTGCCAGCAGAGACGGACTAGCGGGAGAGGGAAGGGCAGATACG.

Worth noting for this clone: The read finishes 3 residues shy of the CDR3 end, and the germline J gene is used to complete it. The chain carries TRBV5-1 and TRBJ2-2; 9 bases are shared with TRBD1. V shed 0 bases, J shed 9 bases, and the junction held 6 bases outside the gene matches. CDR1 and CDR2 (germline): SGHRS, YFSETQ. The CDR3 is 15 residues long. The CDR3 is CASSLEGQGVRELFF. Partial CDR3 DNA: TGCGCCAGCAGCTTGGAGGGACAGGGCGTTCGGGAG.

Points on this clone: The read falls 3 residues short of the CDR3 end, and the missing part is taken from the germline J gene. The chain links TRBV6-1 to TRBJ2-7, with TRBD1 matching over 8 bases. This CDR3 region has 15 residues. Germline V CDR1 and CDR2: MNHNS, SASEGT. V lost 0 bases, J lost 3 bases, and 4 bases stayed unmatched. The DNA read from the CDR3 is TGTGCCAGCAGTGAAGCTCAGGGGGCTCTCTACGAG. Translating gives CASSEAQGALYE. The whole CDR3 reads CASSEAQGALYEQYF.

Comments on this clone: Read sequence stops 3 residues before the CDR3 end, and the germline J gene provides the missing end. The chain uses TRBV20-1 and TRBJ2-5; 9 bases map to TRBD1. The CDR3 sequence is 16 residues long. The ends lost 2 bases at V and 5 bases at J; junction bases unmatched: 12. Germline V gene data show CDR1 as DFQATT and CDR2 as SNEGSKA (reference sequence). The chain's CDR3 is CSARPSGQGKGETQYF. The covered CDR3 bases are TGCAGTGCTAGACCCTCCGGACAGGGGAAAGGGGAGACC.

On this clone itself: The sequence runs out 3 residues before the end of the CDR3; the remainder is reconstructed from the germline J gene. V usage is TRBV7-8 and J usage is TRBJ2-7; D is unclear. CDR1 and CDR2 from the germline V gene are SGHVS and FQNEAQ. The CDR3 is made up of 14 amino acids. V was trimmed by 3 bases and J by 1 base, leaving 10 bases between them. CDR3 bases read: TGTGCCAGCAGCTTGACACTGAATTCCTACGAG. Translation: CASSLTLNSYE. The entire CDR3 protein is CASSLTLNSYEQYF.

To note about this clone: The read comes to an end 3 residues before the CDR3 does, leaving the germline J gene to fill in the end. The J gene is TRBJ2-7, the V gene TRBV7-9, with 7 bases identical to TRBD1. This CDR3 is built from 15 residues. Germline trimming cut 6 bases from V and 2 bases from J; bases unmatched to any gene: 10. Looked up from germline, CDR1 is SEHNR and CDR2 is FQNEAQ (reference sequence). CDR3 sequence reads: CASSLSTDRAYEQYF. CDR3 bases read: TGTGCCAGCAGTCTATCCACAGACAGGGCCTACGAG.

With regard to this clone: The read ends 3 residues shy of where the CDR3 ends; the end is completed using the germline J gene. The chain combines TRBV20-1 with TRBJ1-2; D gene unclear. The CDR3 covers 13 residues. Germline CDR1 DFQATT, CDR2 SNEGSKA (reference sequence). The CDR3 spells CSARWVTPGGYTF. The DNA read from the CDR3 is TGCAGTGCTAGATGGGTGACCCCGGGGGGC.

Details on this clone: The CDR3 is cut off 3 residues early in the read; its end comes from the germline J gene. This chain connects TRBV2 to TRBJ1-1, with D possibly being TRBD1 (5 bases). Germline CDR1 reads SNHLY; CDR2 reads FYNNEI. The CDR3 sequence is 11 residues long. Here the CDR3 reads CASSADSKAFF. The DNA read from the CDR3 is TGTGCCAGCAGTGCTGACAGTAAA.

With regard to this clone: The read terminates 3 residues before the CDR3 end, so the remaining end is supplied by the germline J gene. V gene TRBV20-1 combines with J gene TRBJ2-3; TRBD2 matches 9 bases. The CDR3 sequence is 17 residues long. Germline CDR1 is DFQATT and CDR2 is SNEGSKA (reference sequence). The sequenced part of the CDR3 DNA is TGCAGTGCTAGAATTCCCGCTAGCGGGACATACCAAGAGACG. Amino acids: CSARIPASGTYQET. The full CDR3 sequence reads CSARIPASGTYQETQYF.

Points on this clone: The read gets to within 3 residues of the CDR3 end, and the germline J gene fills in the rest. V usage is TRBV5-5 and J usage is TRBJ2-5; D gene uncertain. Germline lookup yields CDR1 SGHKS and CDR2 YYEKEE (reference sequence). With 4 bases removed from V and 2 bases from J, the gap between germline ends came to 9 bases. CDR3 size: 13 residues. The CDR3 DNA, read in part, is TGTGCCAGCAGCCTAGACGGACAAGAGACC. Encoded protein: CASSLDGQET. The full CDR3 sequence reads CASSLDGQETQYF.

Here the CDR3 reads CASSYRLPNEQYF. CDR3 bases read: TGTGCCAGCAGCTACCGACTGCCCAACGAG. The chain has TRBV7-2 and TRBJ2-7; no definite D call. The read terminates 3 residues ahead of where the CDR3 ends, so the germline J gene completes it. Trimming removed 4 bases from V and 5 bases from J, with 12 bases in between. This CDR3 spans 13 amino acids. CDR1 is SGHTA, CDR2 FQGNSA, per germline.

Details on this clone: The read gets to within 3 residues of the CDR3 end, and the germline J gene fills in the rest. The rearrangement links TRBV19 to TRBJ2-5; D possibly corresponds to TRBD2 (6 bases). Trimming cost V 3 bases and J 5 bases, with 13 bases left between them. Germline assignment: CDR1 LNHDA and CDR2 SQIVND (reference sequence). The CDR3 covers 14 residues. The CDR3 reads CASSIPGLLETQYF. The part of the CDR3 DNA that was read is TGTGCCAGTAGTATCCCGGGACTGTTGGAGACC.

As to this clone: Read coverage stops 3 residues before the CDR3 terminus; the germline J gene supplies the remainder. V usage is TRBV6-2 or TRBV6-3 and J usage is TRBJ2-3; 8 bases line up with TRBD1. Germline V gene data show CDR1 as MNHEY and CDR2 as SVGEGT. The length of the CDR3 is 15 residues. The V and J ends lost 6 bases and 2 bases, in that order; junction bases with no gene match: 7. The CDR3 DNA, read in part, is TGTGCCAGCAGAGACGGACAGGGAACCACAGATACG. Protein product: CASRDGQGTTDT. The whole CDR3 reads CASRDGQGTTDTQYF.

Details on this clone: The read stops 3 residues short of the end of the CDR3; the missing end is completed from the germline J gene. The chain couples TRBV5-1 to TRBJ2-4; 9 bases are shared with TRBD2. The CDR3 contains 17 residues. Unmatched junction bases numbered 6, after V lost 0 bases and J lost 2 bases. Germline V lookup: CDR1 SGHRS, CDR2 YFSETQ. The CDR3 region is CASSLGSSGTSKNIQYF. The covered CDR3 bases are TGCGCCAGCAGCTTGGGGTCTAGCGGGACTTCCAAAAACATT.

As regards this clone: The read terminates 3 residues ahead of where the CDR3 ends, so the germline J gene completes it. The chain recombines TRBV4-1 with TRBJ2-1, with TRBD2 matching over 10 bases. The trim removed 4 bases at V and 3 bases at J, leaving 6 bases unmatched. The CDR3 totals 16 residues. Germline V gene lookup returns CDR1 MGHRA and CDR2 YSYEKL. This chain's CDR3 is CASSRRLAGDYNEQFF. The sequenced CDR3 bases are TGCGCCAGCAGCCGACGACTAGCGGGTGACTACAATGAG.

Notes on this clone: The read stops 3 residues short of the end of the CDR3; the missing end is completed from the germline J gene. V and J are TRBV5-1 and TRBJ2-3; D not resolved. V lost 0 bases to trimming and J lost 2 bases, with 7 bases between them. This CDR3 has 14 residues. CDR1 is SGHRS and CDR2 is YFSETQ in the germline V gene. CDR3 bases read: TGCGCCAGCAGCTTGGCGGTCGACACAGATACG. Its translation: CASSLAVDTDT. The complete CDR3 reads CASSLAVDTDTQYF.

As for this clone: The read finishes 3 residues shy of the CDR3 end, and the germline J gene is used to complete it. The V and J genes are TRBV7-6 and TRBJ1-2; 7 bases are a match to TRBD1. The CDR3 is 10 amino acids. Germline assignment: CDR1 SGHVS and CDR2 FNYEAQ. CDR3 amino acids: CARQGFGYTF. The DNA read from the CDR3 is TGTGCCAGACAGGGGTTCGGC.

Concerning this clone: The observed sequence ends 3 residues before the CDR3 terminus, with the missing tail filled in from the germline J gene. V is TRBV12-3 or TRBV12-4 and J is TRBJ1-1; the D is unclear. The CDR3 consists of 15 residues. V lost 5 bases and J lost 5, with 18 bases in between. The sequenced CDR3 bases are TGTGCCAGCAGTCTTAGACGGGGAATCACTACTGAA. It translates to CASSLRRGITTE. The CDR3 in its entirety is CASSLRRGITTEAFF.

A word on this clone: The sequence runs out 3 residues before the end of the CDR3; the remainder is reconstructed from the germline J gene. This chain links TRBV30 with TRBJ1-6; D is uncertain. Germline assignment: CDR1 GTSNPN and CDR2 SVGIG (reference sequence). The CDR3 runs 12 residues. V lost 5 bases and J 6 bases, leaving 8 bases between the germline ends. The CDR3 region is CAWGLPNSPLHF. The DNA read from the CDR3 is TGTGCCTGGGGACTTCCTAATTCACCC.

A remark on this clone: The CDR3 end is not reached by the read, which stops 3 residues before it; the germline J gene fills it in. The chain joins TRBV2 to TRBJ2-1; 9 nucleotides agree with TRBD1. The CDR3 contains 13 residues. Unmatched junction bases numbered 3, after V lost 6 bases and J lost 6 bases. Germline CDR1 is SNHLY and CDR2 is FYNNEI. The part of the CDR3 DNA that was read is TGTGCCAGCAGCCTGACAGGGGGCAATGAG. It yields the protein CASSLTGGNE. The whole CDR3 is CASSLTGGNEQFF.

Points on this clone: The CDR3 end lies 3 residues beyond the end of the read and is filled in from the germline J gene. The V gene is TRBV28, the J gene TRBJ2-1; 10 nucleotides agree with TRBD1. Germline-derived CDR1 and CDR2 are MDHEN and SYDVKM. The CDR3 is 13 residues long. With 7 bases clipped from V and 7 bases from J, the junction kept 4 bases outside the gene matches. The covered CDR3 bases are TGTGCCAGCAAAGACAGGGGGCAAAATGAG. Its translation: CASKDRGQNE. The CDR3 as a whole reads CASKDRGQNEQFF.

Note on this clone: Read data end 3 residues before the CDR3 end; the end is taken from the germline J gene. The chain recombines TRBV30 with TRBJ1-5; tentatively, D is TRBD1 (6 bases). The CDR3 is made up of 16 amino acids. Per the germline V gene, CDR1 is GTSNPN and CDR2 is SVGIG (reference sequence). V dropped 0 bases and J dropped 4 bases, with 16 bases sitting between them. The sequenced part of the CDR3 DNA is TGTGCCTGGAGTGTAGGGTTCAGGGGATCAAATCAGCCC. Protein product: CAWSVGFRGSNQP. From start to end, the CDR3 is CAWSVGFRGSNQPQHF. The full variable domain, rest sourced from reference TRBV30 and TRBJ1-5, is SQTIHQWPATLVQPVGSPLSLECTVEGTSNPNLYWYRQAAGRGLQLLFYSVGIGQISSEVPQNLSASRPQDRQFILSSKKLLLSDSGFYLCAWSVGFRGSNQPQHFGDGTRLSIL.

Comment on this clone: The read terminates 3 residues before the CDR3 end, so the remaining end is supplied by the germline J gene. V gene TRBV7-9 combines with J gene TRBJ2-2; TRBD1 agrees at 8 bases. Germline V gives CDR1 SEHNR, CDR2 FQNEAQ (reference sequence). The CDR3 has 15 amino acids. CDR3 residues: CASSFQGANTEKLFF. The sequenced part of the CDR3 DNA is TGTGCCAGCAGCTTCCAGGGGGCTAATACCGAAAAG. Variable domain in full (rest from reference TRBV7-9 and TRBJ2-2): DTGVSQNPRHKITKRGQNVTFRCDPISEHNRLYWYRQTLGQGPEFLTYFQNEAQLEKSRLLSDRFSAERPKGSFSTLEIQRTEQGDSAMYLCASSFQGANTEKLFFGEGSRLTVL.

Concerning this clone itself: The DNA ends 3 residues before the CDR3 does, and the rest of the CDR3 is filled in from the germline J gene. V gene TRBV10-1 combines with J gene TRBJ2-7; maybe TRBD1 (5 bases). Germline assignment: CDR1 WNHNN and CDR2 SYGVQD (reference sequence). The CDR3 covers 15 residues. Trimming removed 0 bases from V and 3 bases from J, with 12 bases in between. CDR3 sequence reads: CASSESQGRDYEQYF. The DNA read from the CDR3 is TGCGCCAGCAGTGAGTCGCAGGGCAGGGACTACGAG.

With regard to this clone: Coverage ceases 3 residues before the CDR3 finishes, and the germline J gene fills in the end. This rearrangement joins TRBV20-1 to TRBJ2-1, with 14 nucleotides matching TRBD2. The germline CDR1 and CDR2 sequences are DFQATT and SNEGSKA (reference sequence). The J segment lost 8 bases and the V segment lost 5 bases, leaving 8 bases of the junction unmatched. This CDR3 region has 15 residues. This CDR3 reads CSAFSGTSGSYEQFF. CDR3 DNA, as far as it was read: TGCAGTGCTTTTTCCGGGACTAGCGGGAGCTATGAG.

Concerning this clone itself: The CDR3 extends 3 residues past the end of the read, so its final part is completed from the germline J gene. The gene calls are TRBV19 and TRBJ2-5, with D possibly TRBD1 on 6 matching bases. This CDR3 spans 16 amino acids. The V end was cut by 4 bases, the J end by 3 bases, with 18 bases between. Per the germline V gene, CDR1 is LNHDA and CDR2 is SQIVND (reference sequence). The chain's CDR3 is CASSKNRASGKETQYF. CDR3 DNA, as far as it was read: TGTGCCAGTAGTAAAAACAGGGCATCCGGGAAAGAGACC.